The clone carrying this TCR beta chain was recorded a few times. Its antigen is not known. Germline is not matched at one junction end, which may reflect a read error. TCRdb reprocessed the 5' RACE reads via MiXCR and lists one record per CDR3 protein. Here the sample spans under 250,000 distinct CDR3 sequences, around 32% being singletons. This sample stems from a study of CD8 T cells in ankylosing spondylitis. Regarding the study as a whole: Made up of eight highly homologous variants, a TCR beta motif appeared characteristic of ankylosing spondylitis blood.

The CDR3 runs to 11 residues. Germline-derived CDR1 and CDR2 are PRHDT and FYEKMQ (reference sequence). The receptor was isolated from a male donor with ankylosing spondylitis or in good health (not recorded which). The J gene is TRBJ1-1, the V gene TRBV13; D is perhaps TRBD1 (5 bases). The sample consisted of blood, either unsorted or a sorted T cell fraction (not recorded which). The CDR3 coding sequence is TGTGCCAGCAGCTTTGGGGCAGGGTTCATCTTT. It yields the protein CASSFGAGFIF.